This is a list of T cell receptor beta chains from one sample in a study of cytomegalovirus exposure and HLA in healthy donors. Only in-frame clones appear in the TCRdb table, and some are missing; sequencing was by immunoSEQ multiplex PCR. The data contain roughly 180,000 clones, around four fifths of them seen just once; the ten biggest clones take up around 1.5%. The specimen sequenced was PBMCs. The receptors derive from a man between 18 and 29 years old in good health and CMV-seronegative. Both conserved end residues are part of each CDR3. A D gene is named only where the DNA matches it firmly. Clone size, where shown, is once, few, many, or a class for clones that have expanded.

j_call d_call v_call cdr3_length clone_size cdr3_nt cdr3_aa
TRBJ2-7 TRBD1 TRBV2 14 . TGTGCCATATTACAGGGACAGGGGCCCTACGAGCAGTACTTC CAILQGQGPYEQYF
TRBJ2-3 TRBD1 TRBV7-8 15 . TGTGCCAGCAGCTCCAACAGGGGGTTGGCAGATACGCAGTATTTT CASSSNRGLADTQYF
TRBJ1-3 . TRBV27 15 . TGTGCCAGCAGTTTATACGCAGGCTCTGGAAACACCATATATTTT CASSLYAGSGNTIYF
TRBJ1-2 TRBD1 TRBV9 15 . TGTGCCAGCAGCCCTCGACAGGGGCGGTTCTATGGCTACACCTTC CASSPRQGRFYGYTF
TRBJ1-1 TRBD1 TRBV11-2 12 . TGTGCCAGCAGCCGAGACAGGGATGAAGCTTTCTTT CASSRDRDEAFF
TRBJ2-3 TRBD2 TRBV2 18 . TGTGCCAGCAGTAGAGAGAGCCCATTCGTAGCGGGGGAAGATACGCAGTATTTT CASSRESPFVAGEDTQYF
TRBJ2-7 TRBD1 TRBV19 15 . TGTGCCAGTAGTACGCGACAGGGCCCCCGAGGTGAGCAGTACTTC CASSTRQGPRGEQYF
TRBJ2-5 TRBD1 TRBV4-2 15 . TGTGCCAGCAGCCAAGCCACAGGGGTGGGAGAGACCCAGTACTTC CASSQATGVGETQYF
TRBJ2-7 . TRBV7-2 16 . TGTGCCAGCAGCTTAGGGTCCGGGTCCCCCTTTTACGAGCAGTACTTC CASSLGSGSPFYEQYF
TRBJ2-1 . TRBV19 14 . TGTGCCAGTACGCGTAAGGCGGCTTACAATGAGCAGTTCTTC CASTRKAAYNEQFF
TRBJ1-5 . TRBV6-5 14 . TGTGCCAGCAGGGGGCGGAATAGCAATCAGCCCCAGCATTTT CASRGRNSNQPQHF
TRBJ2-7 TRBD2 TRBV11-2 15 once TGTGCCAGCAGCTTTAGCGGGAGGGCTGGCTACGAGCAGTACTTC CASSFSGRAGYEQYF
TRBJ2-5 . TRBV7-2 12 once TGTGCCAGCAGCTTAGTGCGGGAGACCCAGTACTTC CASSLVRETQYF
TRBJ1-1 . TRBV18 14 . TGTGCCAGCTCACCAGTAGCTCGGAACACTGAAGCTTTCTTT CASSPVARNTEAFF
TRBJ2-1 TRBD2 TRBV6-5 14 . TGTGCCAGCAGTTACGGTCTAGCGGGGACTGAGCAGTTCTTC CASSYGLAGTEQFF
TRBJ1-5 TRBD1 TRBV15 15 . TGTGCCACCAGCAGTTTGGGACAGGGCAATCAGCCCCAGCATTTT CATSSLGQGNQPQHF
TRBJ2-5 TRBD1 TRBV5-5 16 . TGTGCCAGCAGCCGATCACAGGGGGCTTTATGGGAGACCCAGTACTTC CASSRSQGALWETQYF